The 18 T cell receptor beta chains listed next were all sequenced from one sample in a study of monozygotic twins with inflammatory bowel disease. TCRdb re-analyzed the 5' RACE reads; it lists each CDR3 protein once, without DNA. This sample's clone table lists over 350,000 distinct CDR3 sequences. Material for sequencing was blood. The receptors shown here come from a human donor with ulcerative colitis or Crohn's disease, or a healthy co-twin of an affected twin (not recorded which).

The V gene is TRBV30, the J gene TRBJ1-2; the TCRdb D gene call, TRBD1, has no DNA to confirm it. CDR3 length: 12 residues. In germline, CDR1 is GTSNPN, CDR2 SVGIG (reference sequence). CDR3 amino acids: CAWSVPGQRGTF.

CDR3 in amino acids: CASSLEVGGTSHF. The chain employs TRBV11-2 and TRBJ1-5. CDR1 is SGHAT and CDR2 is FQNNGV in the germline V gene. The CDR3 is 13 residues long.

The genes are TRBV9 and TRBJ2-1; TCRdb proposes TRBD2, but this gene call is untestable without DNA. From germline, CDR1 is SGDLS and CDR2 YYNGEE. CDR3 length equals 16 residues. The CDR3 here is CASSAGSGGPYNEQFF.

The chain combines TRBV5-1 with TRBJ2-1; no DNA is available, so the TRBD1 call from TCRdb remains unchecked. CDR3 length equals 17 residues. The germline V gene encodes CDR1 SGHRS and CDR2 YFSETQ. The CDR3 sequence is CASSLVRQGGSYNEQFF.

The CDR3 reads CASSLGGPSPTDTQYF. The V and J genes are TRBV11-1 and TRBJ2-3; no DNA is available, so the TRBD2 call from TCRdb remains unchecked. The germline V gene has CDR1 SGHAT and CDR2 FQDESV (reference sequence). This CDR3 has 16 amino acids. The complete variable domain, with remaining parts taken from reference TRBV11-1 and TRBJ2-3, reads EAEVAQSPRYKITEKSQAVAFWCDPISGHATLYWYRQILGQGPELLVQFQDESVVDDSQLPKDRFSAERLKGVDSTLKIQPAELGDSAMYLCASSLGGPSPTDTQYFGPGTRLTVL.

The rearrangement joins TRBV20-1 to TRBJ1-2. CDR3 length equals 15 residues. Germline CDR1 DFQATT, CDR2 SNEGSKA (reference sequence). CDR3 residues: CSARDRGFANYGYTF.

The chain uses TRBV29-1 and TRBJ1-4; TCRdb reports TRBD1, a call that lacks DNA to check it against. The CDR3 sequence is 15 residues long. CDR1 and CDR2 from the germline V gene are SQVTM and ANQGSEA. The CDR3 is CSVSRTGRPNEKLFF.

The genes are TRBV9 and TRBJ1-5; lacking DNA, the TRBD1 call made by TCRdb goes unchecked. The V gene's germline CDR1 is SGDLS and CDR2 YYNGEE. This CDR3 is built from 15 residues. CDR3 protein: CASSMGQGDHQPQHF.

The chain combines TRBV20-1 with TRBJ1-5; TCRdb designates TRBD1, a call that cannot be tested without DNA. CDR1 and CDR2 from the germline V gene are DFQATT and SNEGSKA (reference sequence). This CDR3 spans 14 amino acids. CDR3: CSARQGQNSQPQHF.

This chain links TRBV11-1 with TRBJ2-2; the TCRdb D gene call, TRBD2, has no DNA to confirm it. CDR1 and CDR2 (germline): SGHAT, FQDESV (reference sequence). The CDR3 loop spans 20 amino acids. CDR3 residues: CASSYRVGLAGAPNTGELFF.

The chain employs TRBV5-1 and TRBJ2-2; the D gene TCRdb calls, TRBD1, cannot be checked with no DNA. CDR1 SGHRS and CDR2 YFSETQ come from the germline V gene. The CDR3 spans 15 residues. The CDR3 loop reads CASRRDPANTGELFF. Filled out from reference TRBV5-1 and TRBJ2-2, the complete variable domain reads KAGVTQTPRYLIKTRGQQVTLSCSPISGHRSVSWYQQTPGQGLQFLFEYFSETQRNKGNFPGRFSGRQFSNSRSEMNVSTLELGDSALYLCASRRDPANTGELFFGEGSRLTVL.

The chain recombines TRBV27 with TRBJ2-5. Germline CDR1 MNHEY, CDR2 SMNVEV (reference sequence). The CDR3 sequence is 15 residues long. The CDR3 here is CASTTYQDSQETQYF.

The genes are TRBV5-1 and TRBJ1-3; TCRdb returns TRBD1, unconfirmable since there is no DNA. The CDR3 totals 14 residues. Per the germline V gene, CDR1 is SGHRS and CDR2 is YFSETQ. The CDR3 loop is CASKDRVSGNTIYF.

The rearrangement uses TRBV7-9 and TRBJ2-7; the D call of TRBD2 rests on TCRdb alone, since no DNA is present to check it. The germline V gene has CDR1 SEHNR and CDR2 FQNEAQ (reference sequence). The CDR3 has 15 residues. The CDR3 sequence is CASSLGLDSSYEQYF.

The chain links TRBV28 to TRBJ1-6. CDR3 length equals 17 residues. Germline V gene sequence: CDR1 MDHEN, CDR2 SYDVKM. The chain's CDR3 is CASSGGGPPSTNSPLHF.

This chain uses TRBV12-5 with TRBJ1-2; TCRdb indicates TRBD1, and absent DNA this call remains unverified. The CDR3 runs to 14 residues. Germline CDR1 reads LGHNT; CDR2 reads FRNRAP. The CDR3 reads CASGLETGSYGYTF.

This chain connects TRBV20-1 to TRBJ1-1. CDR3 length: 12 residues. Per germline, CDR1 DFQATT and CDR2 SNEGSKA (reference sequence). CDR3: CSGRQGGTEAFF.

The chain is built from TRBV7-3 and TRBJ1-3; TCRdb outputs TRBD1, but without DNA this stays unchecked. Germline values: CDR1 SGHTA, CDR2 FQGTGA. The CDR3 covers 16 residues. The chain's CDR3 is CASSPKGQGTGNTIYF. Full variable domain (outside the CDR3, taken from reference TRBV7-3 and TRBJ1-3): GAGVSQTPSNKVTEKGKYVELRCDPISGHTALYWYRQSLGQGPEFLIYFQGTGAADDSGLPNDRFFAVRPEGSVSTLKIQRTERGDSAVYLCASSPKGQGTGNTIYFGEGSWLTVV.